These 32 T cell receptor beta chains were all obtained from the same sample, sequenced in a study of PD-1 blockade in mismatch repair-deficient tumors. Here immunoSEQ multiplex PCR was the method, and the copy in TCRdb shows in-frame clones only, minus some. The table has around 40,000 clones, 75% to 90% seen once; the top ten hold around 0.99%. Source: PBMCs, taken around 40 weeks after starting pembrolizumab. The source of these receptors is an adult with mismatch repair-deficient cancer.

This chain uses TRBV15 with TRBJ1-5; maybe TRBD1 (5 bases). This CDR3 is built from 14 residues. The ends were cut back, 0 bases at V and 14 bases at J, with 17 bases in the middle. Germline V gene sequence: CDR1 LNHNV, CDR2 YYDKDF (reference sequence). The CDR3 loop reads CATSRDRSGGLKHF. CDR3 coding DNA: TGTGCCACCAGCAGAGATCGTTCGGGGGGACTTAAGCATTTT.

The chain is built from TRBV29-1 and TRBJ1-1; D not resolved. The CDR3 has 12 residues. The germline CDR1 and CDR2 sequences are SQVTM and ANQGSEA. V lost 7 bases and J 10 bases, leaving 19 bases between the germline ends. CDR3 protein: CSARARPEGAFF. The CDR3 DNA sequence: TGCAGCGCCCGGGCCAGACCCGAGGGAGCTTTCTTT.

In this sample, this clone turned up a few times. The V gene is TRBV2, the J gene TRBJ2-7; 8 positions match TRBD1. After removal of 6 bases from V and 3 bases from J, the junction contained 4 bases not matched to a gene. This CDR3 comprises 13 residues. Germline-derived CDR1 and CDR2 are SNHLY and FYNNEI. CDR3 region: CASSSGQGYEQYF. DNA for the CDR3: TGTGCCAGCAGCTCCGGACAGGGCTACGAGCAGTACTTC.

The CDR3 DNA sequence: TGTGCCAGCTCACCGGCTAGCGGGAGGGGGGAGCAGTACTTC. It translates to CASSPASGRGEQYF. The chain couples TRBV18 to TRBJ2-7; 12 nucleotides match TRBD2. Germline values: CDR1 KGHSH, CDR2 LQKENI. This CDR3 has 14 amino acids. Losses at the gene ends were 3 bases for V and 7 bases for J; bases not matched to a gene: 4.

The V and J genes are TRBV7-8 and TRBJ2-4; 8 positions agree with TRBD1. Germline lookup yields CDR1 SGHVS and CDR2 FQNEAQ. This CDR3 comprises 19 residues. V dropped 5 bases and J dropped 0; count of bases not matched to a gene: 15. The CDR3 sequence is CASSPIRGPGELAKNIQYF. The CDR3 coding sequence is TGTGCCAGCAGCCCAATCAGGGGGCCAGGGGAACTAGCCAAAAACATTCAGTACTTC.

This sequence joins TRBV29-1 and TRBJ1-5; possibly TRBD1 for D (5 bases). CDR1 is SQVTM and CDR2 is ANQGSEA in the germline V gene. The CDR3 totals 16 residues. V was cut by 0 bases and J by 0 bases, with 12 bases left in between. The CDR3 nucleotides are TGCAGCGTTGAAGAGAATCAGGGACTTAGCAATCAGCCCCAGCATTTT. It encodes CSVEENQGLSNQPQHF.

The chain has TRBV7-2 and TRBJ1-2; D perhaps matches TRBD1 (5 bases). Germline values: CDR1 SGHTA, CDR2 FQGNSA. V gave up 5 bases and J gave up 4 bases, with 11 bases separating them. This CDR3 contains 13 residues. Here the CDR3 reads CASSGAGVYGYTF. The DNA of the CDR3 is TGTGCCAGCAGCGGAGCGGGGGTCTATGGCTACACCTTC.

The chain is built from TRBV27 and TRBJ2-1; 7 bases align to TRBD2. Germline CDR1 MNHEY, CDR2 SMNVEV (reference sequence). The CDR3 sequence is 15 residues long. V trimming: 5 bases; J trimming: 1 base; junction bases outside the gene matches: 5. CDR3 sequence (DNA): TGTGCCAGCAGTCCGCTAGCGGATTCCTACAATGAGCAGTTCTTC. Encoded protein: CASSPLADSYNEQFF.

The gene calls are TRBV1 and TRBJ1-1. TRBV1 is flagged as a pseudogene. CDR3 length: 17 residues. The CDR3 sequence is CTSSQERSRNMNTEAFF. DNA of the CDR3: TGCACCAGCAGCCAAGAAAGGAGCCGGAATATGAACACTGAAGCTTTCTTT.

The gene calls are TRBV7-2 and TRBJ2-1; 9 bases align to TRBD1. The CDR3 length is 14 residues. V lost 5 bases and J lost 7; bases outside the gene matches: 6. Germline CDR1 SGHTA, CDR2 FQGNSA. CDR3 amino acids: CASSRRQGGNEQFF. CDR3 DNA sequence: TGTGCCAGCAGCAGAAGACAGGGGGGGAATGAGCAGTTCTTC.

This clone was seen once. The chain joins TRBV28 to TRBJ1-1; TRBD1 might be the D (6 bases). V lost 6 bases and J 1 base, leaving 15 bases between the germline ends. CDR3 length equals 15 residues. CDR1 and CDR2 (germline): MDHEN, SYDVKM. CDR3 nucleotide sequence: TGTGCCAGCAGCTCCCCAAGGGGGTCGAACACTGAAGCTTTCTTT. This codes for CASSSPRGSNTEAFF.

CDR3 nucleotide sequence: TGTGCCAGCAGCGTAGGCGTAGCGGGAGGGCCTGGGGAGCTGTTTTTT. Residues: CASSVGVAGGPGELFF. The V and J genes are TRBV9 and TRBJ2-2, with 11 positions matching TRBD2. After removal of 0 bases from V and 8 bases from J, the junction contained 6 bases not matched to a gene. The CDR3 runs to 16 residues. The germline CDR1 and CDR2 sequences are SGDLS and YYNGEE.

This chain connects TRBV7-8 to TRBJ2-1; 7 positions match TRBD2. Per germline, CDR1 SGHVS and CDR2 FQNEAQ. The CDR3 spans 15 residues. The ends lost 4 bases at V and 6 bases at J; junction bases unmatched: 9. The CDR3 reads CASSSSSGRVNEQFF. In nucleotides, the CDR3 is TGTGCCAGCAGCTCCTCTAGCGGACGGGTCAATGAGCAGTTCTTC.

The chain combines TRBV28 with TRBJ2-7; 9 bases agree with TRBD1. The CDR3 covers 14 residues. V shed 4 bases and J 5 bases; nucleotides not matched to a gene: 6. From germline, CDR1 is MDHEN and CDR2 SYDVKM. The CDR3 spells CASSSGTGRHEQYF. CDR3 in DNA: TGTGCCAGCAGTTCTGGGACAGGGAGACACGAGCAGTACTTC.

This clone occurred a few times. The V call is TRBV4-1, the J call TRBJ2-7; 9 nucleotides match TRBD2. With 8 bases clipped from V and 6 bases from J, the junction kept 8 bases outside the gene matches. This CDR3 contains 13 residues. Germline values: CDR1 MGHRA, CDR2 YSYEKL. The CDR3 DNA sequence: TGCGCCAGCGGGGGAGCGGGAGGAGGCGAGCAGTACTTC. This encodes CASGGAGGGEQYF.

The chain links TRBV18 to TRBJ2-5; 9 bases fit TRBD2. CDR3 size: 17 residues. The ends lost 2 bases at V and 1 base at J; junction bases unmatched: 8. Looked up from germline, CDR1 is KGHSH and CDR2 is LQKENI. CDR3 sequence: CASSPTPSGESQETQYF. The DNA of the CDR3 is TGTGCCAGCTCACCAACCCCTAGCGGGGAAAGCCAAGAGACCCAGTACTTC.

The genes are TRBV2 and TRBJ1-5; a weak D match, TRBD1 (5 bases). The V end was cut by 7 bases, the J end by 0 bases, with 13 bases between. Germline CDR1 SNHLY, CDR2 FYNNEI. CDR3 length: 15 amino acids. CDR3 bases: TGTGCCAGCACCCCAGGGCGGTATAGCAATCAGCCCCAGCATTTT. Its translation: CASTPGRYSNQPQHF.

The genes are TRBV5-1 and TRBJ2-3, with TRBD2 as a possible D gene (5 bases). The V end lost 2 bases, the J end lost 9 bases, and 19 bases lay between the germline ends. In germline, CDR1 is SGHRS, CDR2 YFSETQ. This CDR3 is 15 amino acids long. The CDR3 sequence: CASSLTGSPNPTQYF. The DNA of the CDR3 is TGCGCCAGCAGCTTAACGGGGTCCCCAAATCCCACGCAGTATTTT.

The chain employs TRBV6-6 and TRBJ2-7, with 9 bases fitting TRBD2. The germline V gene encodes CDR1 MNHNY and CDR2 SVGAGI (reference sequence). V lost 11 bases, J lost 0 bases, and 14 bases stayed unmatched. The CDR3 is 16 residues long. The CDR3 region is CACKLAGEGTSYEQYF. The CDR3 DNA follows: TGTGCCTGTAAGTTAGCGGGAGAGGGGACCTCCTACGAGCAGTACTTC.

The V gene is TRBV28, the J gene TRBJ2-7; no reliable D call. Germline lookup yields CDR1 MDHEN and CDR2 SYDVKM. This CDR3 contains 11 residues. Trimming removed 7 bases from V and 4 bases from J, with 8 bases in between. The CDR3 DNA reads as TGTGCCAGCACCGCTGCGTACGAGCAGTACTTC. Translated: CASTAAYEQYF.

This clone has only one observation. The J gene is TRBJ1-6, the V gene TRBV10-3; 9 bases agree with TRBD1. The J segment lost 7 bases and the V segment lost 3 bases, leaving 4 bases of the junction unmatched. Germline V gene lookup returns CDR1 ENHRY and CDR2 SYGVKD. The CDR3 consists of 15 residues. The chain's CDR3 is CAISDGTGFNSPLHF. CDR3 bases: TGTGCCATCAGTGATGGGACAGGGTTCAATTCACCCCTCCACTTT.

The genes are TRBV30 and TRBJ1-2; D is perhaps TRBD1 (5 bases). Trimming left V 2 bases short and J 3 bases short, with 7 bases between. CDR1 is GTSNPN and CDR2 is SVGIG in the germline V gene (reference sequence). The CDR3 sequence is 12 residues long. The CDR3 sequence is CAWSPGDYGYTF. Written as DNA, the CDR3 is TGTGCCTGGAGTCCGGGGGACTATGGCTACACCTTC.

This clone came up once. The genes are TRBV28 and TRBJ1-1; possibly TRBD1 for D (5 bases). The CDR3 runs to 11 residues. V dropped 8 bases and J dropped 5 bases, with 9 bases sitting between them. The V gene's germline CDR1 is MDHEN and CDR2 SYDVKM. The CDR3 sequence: CASGGRTEAFF. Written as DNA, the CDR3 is TGTGCCAGCGGGGGGAGAACTGAAGCTTTCTTT. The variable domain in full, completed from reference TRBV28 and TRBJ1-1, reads DVKVTQSSRYLVKRTGEKVFLECVQDMDHENMFWYRQDPGLGLRLIYFSYDVKMKEKGDIPEGYSVSREKKERFSLILESASTNQTSMYLCASGGRTEAFFGQGTRLTVV.

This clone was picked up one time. CDR3 amino acids: CASRLQAETQYF. CDR3 sequence (DNA): TGTGCCAGCAGATTACAGGCGGAGACCCAGTACTTC. The chain joins TRBV2 to TRBJ2-5, with a tentative D call TRBD1 (5 bases). V dropped 6 bases and J dropped 5 bases, with 10 bases sitting between them. Germline V lookup: CDR1 SNHLY, CDR2 FYNNEI. The CDR3 runs 12 residues.

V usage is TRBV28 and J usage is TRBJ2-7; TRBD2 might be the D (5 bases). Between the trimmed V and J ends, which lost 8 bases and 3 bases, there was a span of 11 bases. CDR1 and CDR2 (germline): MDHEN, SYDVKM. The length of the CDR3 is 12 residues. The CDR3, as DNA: TGTGCCAGCGGGAGTCCCCTCTACGAGCAGTACTTC. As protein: CASGSPLYEQYF.

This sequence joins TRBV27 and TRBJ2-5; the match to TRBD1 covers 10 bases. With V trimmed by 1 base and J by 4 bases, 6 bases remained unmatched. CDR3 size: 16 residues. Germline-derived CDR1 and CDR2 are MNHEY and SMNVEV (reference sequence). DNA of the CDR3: TGTGCCAGCAGTTTATATGGGACAGGGGAGGGAGAGACCCAGTACTTC. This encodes CASSLYGTGEGETQYF.

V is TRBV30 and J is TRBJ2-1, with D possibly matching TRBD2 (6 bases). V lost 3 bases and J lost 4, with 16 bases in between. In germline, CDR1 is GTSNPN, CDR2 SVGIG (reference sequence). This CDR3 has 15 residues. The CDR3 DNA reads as TGTGCCTGGAGGATGTACGGGAGTCTATACAATGAGCAGTTCTTC. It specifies CAWRMYGSLYNEQFF.

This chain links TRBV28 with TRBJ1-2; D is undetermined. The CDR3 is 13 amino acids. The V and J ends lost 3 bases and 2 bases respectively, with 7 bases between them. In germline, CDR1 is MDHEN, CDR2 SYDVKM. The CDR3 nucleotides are TGTGCCAGCAGTTTTGGTCAGAACTATGGCTACACCTTC. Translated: CASSFGQNYGYTF.

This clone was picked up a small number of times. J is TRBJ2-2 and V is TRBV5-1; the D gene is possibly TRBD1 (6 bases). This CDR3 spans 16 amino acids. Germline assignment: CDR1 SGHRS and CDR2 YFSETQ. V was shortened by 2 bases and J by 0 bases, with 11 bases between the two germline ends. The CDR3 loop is CASSFTTGSNTGELFF. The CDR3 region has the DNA TGCGCCAGCAGCTTCACGACAGGCTCGAACACCGGGGAGCTGTTTTTT.

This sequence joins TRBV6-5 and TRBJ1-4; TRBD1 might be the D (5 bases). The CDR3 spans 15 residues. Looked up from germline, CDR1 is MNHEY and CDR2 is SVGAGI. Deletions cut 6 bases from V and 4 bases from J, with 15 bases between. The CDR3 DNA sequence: TGTGCCAGCAGAGCCTCCGGGACTAATAATGAAAAACTGTTTTTT. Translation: CASRASGTNNEKLFF.

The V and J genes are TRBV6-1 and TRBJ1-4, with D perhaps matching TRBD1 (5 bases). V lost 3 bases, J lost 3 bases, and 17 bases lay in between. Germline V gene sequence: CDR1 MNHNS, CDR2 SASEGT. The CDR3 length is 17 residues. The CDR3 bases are TGTGCCAGCAGTGACCAACGTACGGGAGGGGCTAATGAAAAACTGTTTTTT. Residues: CASSDQRTGGANEKLFF.

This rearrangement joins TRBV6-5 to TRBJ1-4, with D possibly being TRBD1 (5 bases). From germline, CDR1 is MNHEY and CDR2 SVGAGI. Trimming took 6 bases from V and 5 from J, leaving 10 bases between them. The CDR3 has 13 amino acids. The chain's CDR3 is CASRRDGNEKLFF. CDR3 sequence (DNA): TGTGCCAGCAGGCGGGACGGCAATGAAAAACTGTTTTTT.